The rows below give T cell receptor beta chains drawn from one sample of a study of T cells in Graves' hyperthyroidism and ophthalmopathy. TCRdb reprocessed the multiplex PCR reads via MiXCR and lists one record per CDR3 protein. The data hold 400,000 or so distinct CDR3 sequences, with roughly 15% observed a single time. Sequencing was performed on blood. The receptors originated from a woman aged 30 to 39 with Graves' ophthalmopathy. Each CDR3 is given with its conserved first and last residue.

TRBV20-1	TRBJ1-6	CSAKDSVYNSPLHF
TRBV28	TRBJ2-6	CASSGGIRSGANVLTF
TRBV7-2	TRBJ2-1	CASSLLAGNNEQFF
TRBV11-2	TRBJ2-3	CASAKWGTRPQGDTQYF
TRBV28	TRBJ2-7	CTSSLAQGYYEQYF
TRBV2	TRBJ2-7	CASRAHESYEQYF
TRBV6-6	TRBJ1-1	CASSYGGQGTTEAFF
TRBV7-3	TRBJ2-1	CASSLAGGGNEQFF
TRBV9	TRBJ2-3	CASSVEGQNTDTQYF
TRBV28	TRBJ2-3	CASRGVTADTQYF
TRBV20-1	TRBJ2-7	CSARTGTYEQYF
TRBV28	TRBJ2-3	CASSLGLDGSSTDTQYF
TRBV10-3	TRBJ2-3	CAISDMNTQYF
TRBV2	TRBJ2-1	CASSGQLNEQFF
TRBV2	TRBJ1-4	CASRAGTGTLNEKLFF
TRBV28	TRBJ2-5	CASSLWTGNQETQYF
TRBV18	TRBJ2-7	CASSPPSSYEQYF
TRBV12-3/TRBV12-4	TRBJ2-1	CASRMGGSLQFF
TRBV30	TRBJ2-2	CAWSVPSVLFTGELFF
TRBV28	TRBJ1-2	CASSSNIHYGYTF
TRBV27	TRBJ1-1	CASTKQGRGTEAFF
TRBV28	TRBJ1-5	CASSLEQGASNQPQHF
TRBV10-1	TRBJ2-3	CASSGRTDGGDTQYF
TRBV6-1	TRBJ2-7	CASSPDSDRKNEQYF
TRBV7-9	TRBJ2-7	CASSLEGGGYEQYF
TRBV20-1	TRBJ2-5	CSASFASGGNPTQGTQYF
TRBV30	TRBJ2-1	CAWSVNGNEQFF
TRBV20-1	TRBJ1-4	CSATADTSGEKLFF
TRBV6-5	TRBJ2-7	CASSYSTQEYYEQYF
TRBV11-2	TRBJ1-1	CASSFSGAANTEAFF
TRBV4-1	TRBJ1-3	CASSPAGVGNTIYF
TRBV20-1	TRBJ1-5	CSAIKWGGPEPQHF